The next 24 T cell receptor beta chains were all read from a single sample in a study of blood T cell repertoires in COVID-19. The protocol was immunoSEQ multiplex PCR, while the TCRdb copy is restricted to in-frame clones and leaves out a portion. This sample has just under 350,000 clones, with over 70% found just once. Input material: peripheral blood. Source of these receptors: a woman between 45 and 65 years old with COVID-19, enrolled during active disease.

The chain links TRBV3-1 (or the pseudogene TRBV3-2) to TRBJ2-7, with D possibly matching TRBD2 (5 bases). V lost 0 bases and J 6 bases, leaving 12 bases between the germline ends. The CDR3 covers 14 residues. CDR1 LGHDT and CDR2 YNNKEL come from the germline V gene (reference sequence). The CDR3 sequence is CASSQDSPGGEQYF. In nucleotides, the CDR3 is TGTGCCAGCAGCCAAGATTCACCCGGAGGCGAGCAGTACTTC.

This sequence joins TRBV2 and TRBJ1-2, with D unresolved. The V end lost 2 bases, the J end lost 8 bases, and 12 bases lay between the germline ends. CDR1 is SNHLY and CDR2 is FYNNEI in the germline V gene. CDR3 size: 13 residues. The CDR3 here is CASSEMGPGGYTF. The CDR3 DNA reads TGTGCCAGCAGTGAAATGGGCCCGGGGGGCTACACCTTC.

V and J are TRBV6-6 and TRBJ1-2, with 7 bases aligning to TRBD1. After removal of 4 bases from V and 4 bases from J, the junction contained 6 bases not matched to a gene. Germline CDR1 MNHNY, CDR2 SVGAGI (reference sequence). This CDR3 contains 14 residues. This chain's CDR3 is CASSSADRVYGYTF. The CDR3 DNA reads TGTGCCAGCAGTTCTGCCGACAGGGTCTATGGCTACACCTTC.

The chain carries TRBV30 and TRBJ2-2; 8 nucleotides align to TRBD2. CDR3 length equals 15 residues. The junction had 8 bases not matched to a gene; V was cut back by 0 bases and J by 8 bases. Germline V lookup: CDR1 GTSNPN, CDR2 SVGIG (reference sequence). CDR3 DNA: TGTGCCTGGAGTGTAACTAGCGGTAGAAGAGGGGAGCTGTTTTTT. Protein product: CAWSVTSGRRGELFF.

The chain is built from TRBV5-6 and TRBJ1-1; D gene unclear. The CDR3 spans 14 residues. Trimming took off 2 bases at V and 3 bases at J, with 11 bases between the two ends. Germline CDR1 and CDR2: SGHDT and YYEEEE. The CDR3 DNA is TGTGCCAGCAGCTTTGAAGGGAGGTACACTGAAGCTTTCTTT. As protein: CASSFEGRYTEAFF.

The chain is built from TRBV7-9 and TRBJ2-1; TRBD2 matches 16 bases. Per the germline V gene, CDR1 is SEHNR and CDR2 is FQNEAQ (reference sequence). The CDR3 spans 17 residues. Trimming removed 3 bases from V and 5 bases from J; junction bases left unmatched: 4. In DNA form, the CDR3 reads TGTGCCAGCAGCTTCGGGACTAGCGGGAGGGGGGACAATGAGCAGTTCTTC. This gives the protein CASSFGTSGRGDNEQFF.

V gene TRBV5-1 combines with J gene TRBJ1-3; 7 bases line up with TRBD1. The CDR3 loop spans 16 amino acids. Germline assignment: CDR1 SGHRS and CDR2 YFSETQ. The junction had 3 bases not matched to a gene; V was cut back by 0 bases and J by 0 bases. CDR3 sequence (DNA): TGCGCCAGCAGCTTGGCATCAGGGGGCTCTGGAAACACCATATATTTT. This gives the protein CASSLASGGSGNTIYF.

CDR3 protein: CASSYRGGAEAFF. The CDR3 nucleotides read TGTGCCAGCAGTTACCGGGGGGGCGCTGAAGCTTTCTTT. The V and J genes are TRBV6-5 and TRBJ1-1; D might be TRBD1 (6 bases). V lost 2 bases to trimming and J lost 6 bases, with 10 bases between them. The CDR3 loop spans 13 amino acids. Germline CDR1 reads MNHEY; CDR2 reads SVGAGI.

V is TRBV6-2 or TRBV6-3 and J is TRBJ1-1; D is unresolved. This CDR3 comprises 11 residues. V lost 6 bases, J lost 9 bases, and 11 bases lay in between. Germline assignment: CDR1 MNHEY and CDR2 SVGEGT. CDR3 protein: CASSQLRKAFF. CDR3 sequence (DNA): TGTGCCAGCAGCCAACTACGCAAAGCTTTCTTT.

This clone was observed a single time. V gene TRBV10-2 combines with J gene TRBJ1-2; D possibly corresponds to TRBD1 (5 bases). There are 14 residues in the CDR3. V gave up 0 bases and J gave up 6 bases, with 11 bases separating them. CDR1 is WSHSY and CDR2 is SAAADI in the germline V gene. This CDR3 is CASSESRQGNGYTF. CDR3 sequence (DNA): TGCGCCAGCAGTGAGTCGAGGCAGGGAAATGGCTACACCTTC.

This chain connects TRBV19 to TRBJ2-7; 10 bases map to TRBD1. With 4 bases clipped from V and 1 base from J, the junction kept 4 bases outside the gene matches. Germline values: CDR1 LNHDA, CDR2 SQIVND (reference sequence). The CDR3 consists of 15 residues. The CDR3 coding sequence is TGTGCCAGTAGTAGCCGGGACAGGGGTTCCTACGAGCAGTACTTC. This sequence encodes CASSSRDRGSYEQYF.

This clone appeared many times. V and J are TRBV11-3 and TRBJ2-3, with unresolved D. Trimming left V 4 bases short and J 4 bases short, with 12 bases between. The CDR3 loop spans 14 amino acids. Looked up from germline, CDR1 is SGHNT and CDR2 is YENEEA. In DNA form, the CDR3 reads TGTGCCAGCAGCTCCCGGGTAGCTCCAGATACGCAGTATTTT. This gives the protein CASSSRVAPDTQYF.

This sequence joins TRBV3-1 (or the pseudogene TRBV3-2) and TRBJ1-1; D gene uncertain. Per the germline V gene, CDR1 is LGHDT and CDR2 is YNNKEL (reference sequence). The germline V and J ends were trimmed by 4 bases and 0 bases, with 12 bases remaining between them. This CDR3 has 15 residues. CDR3 amino acids: CASSLWHSLNTEAFF. The CDR3 region has the DNA TGTGCCAGCAGCCTATGGCACAGTCTGAACACTGAAGCTTTCTTT.

CDR3 in DNA: TGTGCCAGCAATTTTGAGATTAGCAATCAGCCCCAGCATTTT. Amino acids: CASNFEISNQPQHF. V is TRBV2 and J is TRBJ1-5; D gene uncertain. Germline V gives CDR1 SNHLY, CDR2 FYNNEI. The CDR3 sequence is 14 residues long. V lost 7 bases and J lost 0, with 10 bases in between.

V is TRBV6-5 and J is TRBJ2-2; TRBD2 might be the D (6 bases). Deletions cut 5 bases from V and 8 bases from J, with 18 bases between. The CDR3 consists of 15 residues. The germline CDR1 and CDR2 sequences are MNHEY and SVGAGI. The CDR3 nucleotides are TGTGCCAGCAGTCGCGGGACCCTTCGCGAAGGGGAGCTGTTTTTT. The encoded protein is CASSRGTLREGELFF.

The rearrangement uses TRBV10-3 and TRBJ1-2, with D possibly matching TRBD1 (5 bases). Trimming cost V 4 bases and J 0 bases, with 15 bases left between them. The CDR3 has 16 amino acids. The germline V gene encodes CDR1 ENHRY and CDR2 SYGVKD. The CDR3 sequence: CAISGGGDSANYGYTF. In DNA form, the CDR3 reads TGTGCCATCAGTGGGGGGGGAGACTCCGCTAACTATGGCTACACCTTC.

The CDR3 spells CASSLGVGQGADTQYF. CDR3 in DNA: TGTGCCAGCAGCTTGGGAGTCGGACAGGGGGCCGATACGCAGTATTTT. The chain uses TRBV5-4 and TRBJ2-3, with 11 bases that match TRBD1. Germline CDR1 SGHNT, CDR2 YYREEE (reference sequence). The CDR3 runs 16 residues. V lost 0 bases, J lost 6 bases, and 6 bases stayed unmatched. The full variable domain, completed using reference TRBV5-4 and TRBJ2-3, is ETGVTQSPTHLIKTRGQQVTLRCSSQSGHNTVSWYQQALGQGPQFIFQYYREEENGRGNFPPRFSGLQFPNYSSELNVNALELDDSALYLCASSLGVGQGADTQYFGPGTRLTVL.

V gene TRBV7-7 combines with J gene TRBJ2-1, with 10 bases identical to TRBD2. This CDR3 region has 15 residues. Germline loops: CDR1 SSHAT, CDR2 FNYEAQ (reference sequence). The V gene end was trimmed by 1 base and the J gene end by 8 bases; junction bases not matched to a gene: 5. CDR3 protein: CASSLGSGRADEQFF. In DNA, the CDR3 is TGTGCCAGCAGCTTAGGGAGCGGGAGGGCCGATGAGCAGTTCTTC.

V gene TRBV30 combines with J gene TRBJ1-5, with 9 nucleotides matching TRBD1. The CDR3 is made up of 15 amino acids. V was clipped by 2 bases and J by 12 bases; unmatched bases: 14. Germline V CDR1 and CDR2: GTSNPN, SVGIG (reference sequence). CDR3 DNA sequence: TGTGCCTGGAGTTCCTCAACCGGGACAGGGAGTCTCCAGCATTTT. Translation gives CAWSSSTGTGSLQHF.

This clone has just one count. This chain links TRBV24-1 with TRBJ1-1; TRBD1 might be the D (5 bases). The length of the CDR3 is 12 residues. Germline CDR1 and CDR2: KGHDR and SFDVKD. Trimming shortened V by 3 bases and J by 7 bases, and 8 bases separated the two germline ends. CDR3 nucleotide sequence: TGTGCCACCAGTGATCGTGACAGTGAAGCTTTCTTT. It yields the protein CATSDRDSEAFF.

The genes are TRBV25-1 and TRBJ2-3; 8 nucleotides align to TRBD2. V trimming: 2 bases; J trimming: 6 bases; junction bases outside the gene matches: 7. This CDR3 comprises 15 residues. Per germline, CDR1 MGHDK and CDR2 SYGVNS. The CDR3 sequence: CASSEPGLESDTQYF. CDR3 DNA sequence: TGTGCCAGCAGTGAACCGGGACTAGAGTCGGATACGCAGTATTTT.

This rearrangement joins TRBV2 to TRBJ2-5; 8 positions agree with TRBD1. Germline V gives CDR1 SNHLY, CDR2 FYNNEI. The CDR3 loop spans 15 amino acids. J gave up 5 bases and V 0 bases, and 5 bases lay outside the gene matches. The CDR3 sequence is CASSEARGPGETQYF. As DNA, the CDR3 is TGTGCCAGCAGTGAAGCCAGGGGGCCCGGGGAGACCCAGTACTTC.

V and J are TRBV7-2 and TRBJ1-5; weak D call: TRBD1 (6 bases). V was shortened by 5 bases and J by 7 bases, with 18 bases between the two germline ends. There are 15 residues in the CDR3. The germline CDR1 and CDR2 sequences are SGHTA and FQGNSA. This CDR3 reads CASSTAGDFGQPQHF. The CDR3 DNA sequence: TGTGCCAGCAGCACAGCAGGGGATTTCGGACAGCCCCAGCATTTT. Full variable domain (missing parts from reference TRBV7-2 and TRBJ1-5): GAGVSQSPSNKVTEKGKDVELRCDPISGHTALYWYRQSLGQGLEFLIYFQGNSAPDKSGLPSDRFSAERTGGSVSTLTIQRTQQEDSAVYLCASSTAGDFGQPQHFGDGTRLSIL.

The V call is TRBV19, the J call TRBJ2-5; the D gene is possibly TRBD1 (6 bases). The CDR3 is 13 amino acids. From germline, CDR1 is LNHDA and CDR2 SQIVND (reference sequence). The V end was cut by 7 bases, the J end by 4 bases, with 13 bases between. DNA of the CDR3: TGTGCCAGTAACAGGGTTTGGGGAGAGACCCAGTACTTC. It codes for CASNRVWGETQYF.